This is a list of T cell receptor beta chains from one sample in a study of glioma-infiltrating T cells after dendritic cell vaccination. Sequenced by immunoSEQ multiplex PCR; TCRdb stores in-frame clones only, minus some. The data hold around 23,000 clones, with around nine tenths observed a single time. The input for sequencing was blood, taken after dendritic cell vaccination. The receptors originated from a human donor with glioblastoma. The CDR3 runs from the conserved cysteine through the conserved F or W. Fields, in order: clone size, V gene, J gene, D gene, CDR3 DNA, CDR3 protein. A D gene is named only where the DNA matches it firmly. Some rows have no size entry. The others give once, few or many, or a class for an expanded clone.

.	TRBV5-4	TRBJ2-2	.	TGTGCCAGCAGCTCGAATCTGGGGACAAACGGGGCCGGGGAGCTGTTTTTT	CASSSNLGTNGAGELFF
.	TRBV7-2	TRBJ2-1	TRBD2	TGTGCCAGCAGCCCGAGACTAGCGGGGGTTAATGAGCAGTTCTTC	CASSPRLAGVNEQFF
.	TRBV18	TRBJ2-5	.	TGTGCCAGCTCACCCACCCTCCCCGACTACCGCGAGACCCAGTACTTC	CASSPTLPDYRETQYF
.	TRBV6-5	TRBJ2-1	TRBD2	TGTGCCAGCAGTACCGGGACTAGCGGGGGTAATGAGCAGTTCTTC	CASSTGTSGGNEQFF
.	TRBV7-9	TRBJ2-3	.	TGTGCCAGCAGCCCACAGGGAGATACGCAGTATTTT	CASSPQGDTQYF
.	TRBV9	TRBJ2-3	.	TGTGCCAGCAGCCCCACGCGGCGGGGCGCAGATACGCAGTATTTT	CASSPTRRGADTQYF
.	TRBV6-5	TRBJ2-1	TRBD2	TGTGCCAGCTTGAGCGGGGGGCGGTCGGGTGAGCAGTTCTTC	CASLSGGRSGEQFF
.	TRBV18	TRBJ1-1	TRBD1	TGTGCCAGCTGCCGGGACAGGGACACTGAAGCTTTCTTT	CASCRDRDTEAFF
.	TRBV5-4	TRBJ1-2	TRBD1	TGTGCCAGCAGCGCGGGACAGGCAACCTATGGCTACACCTTC	CASSAGQATYGYTF
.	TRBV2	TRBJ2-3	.	TGTGCCAGCATGGGAGTCTCAGATACGCAGTATTTT	CASMGVSDTQYF
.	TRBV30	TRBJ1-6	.	TGTGCCTGGAGTCAGTCCCCGAATTCACCCCTCCACTTT	CAWSQSPNSPLHF
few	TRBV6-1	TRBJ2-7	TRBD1	TGTGCCAGCAGAAAGGACAGGGGTAGGTCCTACGAGCAGTACTTC	CASRKDRGRSYEQYF
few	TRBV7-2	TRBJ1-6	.	TGTGCCAGCAGCCAGGACAGCCGAAATTCACCCCTCCACTTT	CASSQDSRNSPLHF
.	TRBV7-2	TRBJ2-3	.	TGTGCCAGCAGGCGGGACGCCAGCACAGATACGCAGTATTTT	CASRRDASTDTQYF
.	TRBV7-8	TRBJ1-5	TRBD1	TGTGCCAGCAGCTCGGACAGGGGGAATCAGCCCCAGCATTTT	CASSSDRGNQPQHF
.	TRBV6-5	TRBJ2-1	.	TGTGCCAGCAGCACAGGGCGAAAGGGACAGTTCTTC	CASSTGRKGQFF
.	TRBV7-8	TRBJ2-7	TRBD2	TGTGCCAGCAGCTTAGGGCGGACTAGCTCCTACGAGCAGTACTTC	CASSLGRTSSYEQYF
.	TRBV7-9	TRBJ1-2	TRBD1	TGTGCCAGCAGCTCGGGGGCCAACAGGGGTATCACCTATGGCTACACCTTC	CASSSGANRGITYGYTF
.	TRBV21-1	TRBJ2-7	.	TGTGCCAGCAGCGGCCGGGACAGGGCTGTGTTC	CASSGRDRAVF
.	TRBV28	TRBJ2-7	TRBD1	TGTGCCAGCAGTCAAAGAGGACAGGGGAAGGTTGGCGAGCAGTACTTC	CASSQRGQGKVGEQYF
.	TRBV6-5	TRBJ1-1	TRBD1	TGTGCCAGCAGGAGGGACAGCGTTGAAGCTTTCTTT	CASRRDSVEAFF
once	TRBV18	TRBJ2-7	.	TGTGCCAGCTCACCACCGGGCAGGGGCGTCTACGAGCAGTACTTC	CASSPPGRGVYEQYF
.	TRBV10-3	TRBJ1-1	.	TGTGCCATCAGTAACGAAGCGACAGGTAACACTGAAGCTTTCTTT	CAISNEATGNTEAFF
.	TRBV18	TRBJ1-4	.	TGTGCCAGCGCGACAGGCCAAGGGGAAAAACTGTTTTTT	CASATGQGEKLFF
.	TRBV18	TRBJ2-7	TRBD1	TGTGCCAGCTCAAGACAGGGGTATTTCGCCGAGCAGTACTTC	CASSRQGYFAEQYF
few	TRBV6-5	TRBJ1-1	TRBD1	TGTGCCAGCAGAGAGACAGGGGGGTGGACTGAAGCTTTCTTT	CASRETGGWTEAFF
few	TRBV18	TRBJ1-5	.	TGTGCCAGCTCACCCGAGACTTATCAGCCCCAGCATTTT	CASSPETYQPQHF
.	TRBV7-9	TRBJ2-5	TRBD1	TGTGCCAGCAGCCCACTCGACAGGGCTGGAGGGACCCAGTACTTC	CASSPLDRAGGTQYF
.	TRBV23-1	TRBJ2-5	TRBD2	TGCGCCAGCAGTCCGGGACTAGCGGGGGGGGAGAAGACCCAGTACTTC	CASSPGLAGGEKTQYF
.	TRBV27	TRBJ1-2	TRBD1	TGTGCCAGCAGCGCTTCCGGGACAGGGAGGGTTGGCTATGGCTACACCTTC	CASSASGTGRVGYGYTF
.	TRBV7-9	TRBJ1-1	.	TGTGCCAGCACCCCCGGACTGTTGAACACTGAAGCTTTCTTT	CASTPGLLNTEAFF
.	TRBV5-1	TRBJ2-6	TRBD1	TGCGCCAGCAGCACGACAGGGGAAAGGACCTTGGGGGCCAACGTCCTGACTTTC	CASSTTGERTLGANVLTF
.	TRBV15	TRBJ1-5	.	TGTGCCACCAGCAGAGGACCGGGGGGCGAGGGGGGTAGCAATCAGCCCCAGCATTTT	CATSRGPGGEGGSNQPQHF
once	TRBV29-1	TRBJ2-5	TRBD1	TGCAGCGTTGGATACAGGGGAGAGACCCAGTACTTC	CSVGYRGETQYF
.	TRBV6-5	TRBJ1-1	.	TGTGCCAGCAGTTTCGATGGGGGCGGGACTGAAGCTTTCTTT	CASSFDGGGTEAFF
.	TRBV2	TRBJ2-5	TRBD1	TGTGCCAGCAGTTTCGGGACAGGGCGGGAGCAGTACTTC	CASSFGTGREQYF
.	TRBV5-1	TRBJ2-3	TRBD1	TGCGCCAGCAGCTTGGAGGGACAGAACACAGATACGCAGTATTTT	CASSLEGQNTDTQYF
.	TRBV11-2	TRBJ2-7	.	TGTGCCAGCAGCTCGCGGGTTAGCTCCTACGAGCAGTACTTC	CASSSRVSSYEQYF
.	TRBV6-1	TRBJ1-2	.	TGTGCCAGCAGTGAAAGGCGGGGGGCGGTCGGACTGGCTGGGACCTTC	CASSERRGAVGLAGTF
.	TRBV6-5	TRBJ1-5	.	TGTGCCAGCAGTTACTCCACGGGGAGCAATCAGCCCCAGCATTTT	CASSYSTGSNQPQHF
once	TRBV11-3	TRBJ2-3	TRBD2	TGTGCCAGCAGCCGACTAAGCGGGGTCACAGATACGCAGTATTTT	CASSRLSGVTDTQYF
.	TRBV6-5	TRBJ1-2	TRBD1	TGTGCCAGCAGCCCCAGGGGGGATGCCTATGGCTACACCTTC	CASSPRGDAYGYTF
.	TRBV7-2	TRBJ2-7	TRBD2	TGTGCCAGCAGCTCAACCGGGACTAGTGGTTACGAGCAGTACTTC	CASSSTGTSGYEQYF
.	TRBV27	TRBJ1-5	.	TGTGCCAGCAGTTTATTAAGCAATCAGCCCCAGCATTTT	CASSLLSNQPQHF
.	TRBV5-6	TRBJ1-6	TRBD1	TGTGCCAGCAGCTCACCGGGACAGGATAATTCACCCCTCCACTTT	CASSSPGQDNSPLHF
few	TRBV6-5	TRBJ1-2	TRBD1	TGTGCCACCTCAACGGACAGGGGATATGGCTACACCTTC	CATSTDRGYGYTF
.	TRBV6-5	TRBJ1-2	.	TGTGCCAGCAGTTACTCGGGGAGGGGCCAAAACTATGGCTACACCTTC	CASSYSGRGQNYGYTF
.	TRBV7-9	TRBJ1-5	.	TGTGCCAGCAGCTCCAGGGGTAATCAGCCCCAGCATTTT	CASSSRGNQPQHF
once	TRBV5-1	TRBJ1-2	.	TGCGCCAGCAGCCCCGGGACTTGGGGGGGCTATGGCTACACCTTC	CASSPGTWGGYGYTF
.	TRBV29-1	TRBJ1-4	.	TGCAGCGCCTCGAAGGGGGCTAATGAAAAACTGTTTTTT	CSASKGANEKLFF
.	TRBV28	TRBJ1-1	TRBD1	TGTGCCAGCAGTACAGGACAGGGGGTCACTGAAGCTTTCTTT	CASSTGQGVTEAFF
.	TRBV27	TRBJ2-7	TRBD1	TGTGCCAGCACCGACCCCGGGACAGCGAATCGCATCTCCTACGAGCAGTACTTC	CASTDPGTANRISYEQYF